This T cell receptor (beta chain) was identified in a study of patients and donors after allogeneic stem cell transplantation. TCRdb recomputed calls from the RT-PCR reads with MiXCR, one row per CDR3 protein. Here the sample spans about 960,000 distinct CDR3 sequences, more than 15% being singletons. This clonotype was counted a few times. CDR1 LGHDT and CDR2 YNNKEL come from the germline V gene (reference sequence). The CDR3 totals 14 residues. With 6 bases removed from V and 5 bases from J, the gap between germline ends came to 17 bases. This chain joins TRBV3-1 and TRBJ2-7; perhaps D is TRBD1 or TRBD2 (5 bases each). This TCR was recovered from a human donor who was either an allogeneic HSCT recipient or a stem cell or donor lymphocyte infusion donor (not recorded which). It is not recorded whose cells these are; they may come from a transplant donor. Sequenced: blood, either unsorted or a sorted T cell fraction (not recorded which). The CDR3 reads CASSNPGRNHEQYF. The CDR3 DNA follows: TGTGCCAGCAGTAATCCGGGACGAAATCACGAGCAGTACTTC.